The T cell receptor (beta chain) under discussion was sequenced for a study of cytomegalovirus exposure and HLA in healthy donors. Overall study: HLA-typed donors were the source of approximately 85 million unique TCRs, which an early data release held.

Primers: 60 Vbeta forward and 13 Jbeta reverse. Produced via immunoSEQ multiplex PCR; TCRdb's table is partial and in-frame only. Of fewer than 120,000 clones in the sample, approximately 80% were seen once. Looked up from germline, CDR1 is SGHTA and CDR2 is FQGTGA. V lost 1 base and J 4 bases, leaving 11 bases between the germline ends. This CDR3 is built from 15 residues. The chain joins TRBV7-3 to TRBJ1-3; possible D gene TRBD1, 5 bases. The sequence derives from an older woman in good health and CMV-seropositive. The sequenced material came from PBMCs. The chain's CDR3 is CASSLSGGYGNTIYF. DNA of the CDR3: TGTGCCAGCAGCTTAAGCGGGGGATACGGAAACACCATATATTTT.